This T cell receptor beta chain is drawn from a study of blood T cell repertoires in COVID-19. Here immunoSEQ multiplex PCR was the method, and the copy in TCRdb shows in-frame clones only, minus some. The sample has 130,000 to 150,000 clones, around 79% seen once. CDR3 length equals 12 residues. V gave up 9 bases and J gave up 7 bases, with 13 bases separating them. From germline, CDR1 is MNHNY and CDR2 SVGAGI (reference sequence). This clone appeared a single time. Sequences were obtained from peripheral blood. The TCR comes from a woman aged 70-85 years with COVID-19, enrolled during active disease. J is TRBJ1-5 and V is TRBV6-6; a possible D gene is TRBD1 (6 bases). The CDR3 DNA sequence: TGTGCCAGTACAGGGAGTGAACAGCCCCAGCATTTT. The encoded protein is CASTGSEQPQHF.